This T cell receptor beta chain was profiled in a study of blood T cell repertoires in COVID-19. Study context: Italy, Spain and the United States were the sources of the convalescent and acute COVID-19 samples. PBMCs, B-cell-depleted T cells, or T cells provided the cDNA or gDNA that made up the material.

Assay used: immunoSEQ multiplex PCR; TCRdb lists only in-frame clones, some missing. The data show around 130,000 clones, 65% to 90% seen once. From germline, CDR1 is SGHTS and CDR2 YDEGEE. The CDR3 loop spans 14 amino acids. V dropped 4 bases and J dropped 4 bases, with 11 bases sitting between them. The J gene is TRBJ1-4, the V gene TRBV5-8; no firm D call. The origin of this receptor is a human donor in a cohort sampled during active COVID-19. Sequencing used peripheral blood. The CDR3 reads CASSEYPNNEKLFF. Written as DNA, the CDR3 is TGTGCCAGCAGCGAATACCCTAATAATGAAAAACTGTTTTTT.